The 28 T cell receptor beta chains listed next were all sequenced from one sample in a study of blood T cell repertoires in COVID-19. TCRdb's table, derived via immunoSEQ multiplex PCR, lists solely in-frame clones and lacks some. Here the sample spans 270,000 or so clones, more than 80% being singletons. The sample comprised PBMCs or T cells enriched from blood (not recorded which). The receptors were gathered from a woman aged 25 to 39 with acute COVID-19.

The chain is built from TRBV5-1 and TRBJ2-5; weak D call: TRBD2 (5 bases). The CDR3 consists of 16 residues. V lost 4 bases to trimming and J lost 0 bases, with 16 bases between them. CDR1 is SGHRS, CDR2 YFSETQ, per germline. The chain's CDR3 is CASSISGVADQETQYF. The CDR3 bases are TGCGCCAGCAGCATCAGCGGAGTGGCTGACCAAGAGACCCAGTACTTC.

This chain uses TRBV30 with TRBJ2-1; tentatively, D is TRBD2 (6 bases). The germline V gene encodes CDR1 GTSNPN and CDR2 SVGIG (reference sequence). V dropped 0 bases and J dropped 0 bases, with 9 bases sitting between them. The CDR3 totals 15 residues. Written as DNA, the CDR3 is TGTGCCTGGAGTGTACACGGGAGCTCCTACAATGAGCAGTTCTTC. It yields the protein CAWSVHGSSYNEQFF.

The rearrangement uses TRBV15 and TRBJ2-7; TRBD1 matches 9 bases. The CDR3 is 16 residues long. With V trimmed by 0 bases and J by 2 bases, 5 bases remained unmatched. CDR1 is LNHNV, CDR2 YYDKDF, per germline (reference sequence). The CDR3 coding sequence is TGTGCCACCAGCAGAGATCGGGGGACAGGGACCTACGAGCAGTACTTC. It specifies CATSRDRGTGTYEQYF.

V gene TRBV10-2 combines with J gene TRBJ1-5; the match to TRBD1 covers 7 bases. Germline V gene lookup returns CDR1 WSHSY and CDR2 SAAADI. The CDR3 spans 13 residues. V was pared by 6 bases and J by 6 bases, with 5 bases of the junction left unmatched. The CDR3 sequence is CASSDRAVQPQHF. The CDR3 DNA sequence: TGCGCCAGCAGCGACAGGGCGGTTCAGCCCCAGCATTTT.

The V gene is TRBV21-1, the J gene TRBJ1-1; TRBD1 is the table's D call, not checked against the DNA. TRBV21-1 is given as a pseudogene. CDR3 size: 15 residues. CDR3 in DNA: TGTGCCAGCAGCAGGAACAGGGGGAGCGGCACTGAAGCTTTCTTT. It yields the protein CASSRNRGSGTEAFF.

The chain links TRBV5-6 to TRBJ1-2; D may be TRBD1 (5 bases). The V and J ends lost 4 bases and 7 bases respectively, with 23 bases between them. The CDR3 contains 16 residues. Germline-derived CDR1 and CDR2 are SGHDT and YYEEEE. CDR3 sequence: CASSAQGWGGSGGYTF. CDR3 nucleotides: TGTGCCAGCAGCGCCCAGGGTTGGGGGGGAAGTGGTGGCTACACCTTC.

This clone appeared a single time. The sample carries other DNA sequences with the same CDR3. The rearrangement links TRBV29-1 to TRBJ2-7, with 15 bases that match TRBD2. Germline lookup yields CDR1 SQVTM and CDR2 ANQGSEA. The CDR3 extends over 13 amino acids. The ends lost 6 bases at V and 6 bases at J; junction bases unmatched: 3. CDR3: CSVVGLAGGEQYF. The CDR3 nucleotides are TGCAGCGTGGTGGGACTAGCGGGAGGCGAGCAGTACTTC.

This sequence joins TRBV5-4 and TRBJ1-6; TRBD1 might be the D (5 bases). Deletions cut 2 bases from V and 7 bases from J, with 13 bases between. The CDR3 has 15 residues. Per germline, CDR1 SGHNT and CDR2 YYREEE (reference sequence). In DNA form, the CDR3 reads TGTGCCAGCAGCTTATCCGACAGAAAAAATTCACCCCTCCACTTT. The encoded protein is CASSLSDRKNSPLHF.

This clone was counted a single time. The chain combines TRBV5-4 with TRBJ2-3, with D possibly matching TRBD1 (5 bases). Trimming took 8 bases from V and 0 from J, leaving 10 bases between them. Germline values: CDR1 SGHNT, CDR2 YYREEE (reference sequence). This CDR3 is built from 13 residues. The CDR3 spells CASTPGSTDTQYF. The DNA for the CDR3 is TGTGCCAGTACGCCAGGGAGCACAGATACGCAGTATTTT. Supplemented by reference TRBV5-4 and TRBJ2-3, the full variable domain reads ETGVTQSPTHLIKTRGQQVTLRCSSQSGHNTVSWYQQALGQGPQFIFQYYREEENGRGNFPPRFSGLQFPNYSSELNVNALELDDSALYLCASTPGSTDTQYFGPGTRLTVL.

This chain connects TRBV6-5 to TRBJ1-1; 8 bases match TRBD1. Trimming cost V 6 bases and J 3 bases; bases outside gene matches: 9. The V gene's germline CDR1 is MNHEY and CDR2 SVGAGI. CDR3 length: 15 residues. The CDR3 coding sequence is TGTGCCAGCAGGAATTCAGGGGGCTCGGACACTGAAGCTTTCTTT. Protein: CASRNSGGSDTEAFF.

J is TRBJ2-7 and V is TRBV7-9, with 9 bases identical to TRBD1. The J segment lost 6 bases and the V segment lost 4 bases, leaving 7 bases of the junction unmatched. Looked up from germline, CDR1 is SEHNR and CDR2 is FQNEAQ (reference sequence). The CDR3 loop spans 14 amino acids. The CDR3 DNA reads TGTGCCAGCAGCTCGGGACAGGGTGGACTCGAGCAGTACTTC. Protein product: CASSSGQGGLEQYF.

This chain links TRBV5-1 with TRBJ1-6, with TRBD1 identical over 7 bases. Unmatched junction bases numbered 5, after V lost 0 bases and J lost 2 bases. Germline loops: CDR1 SGHRS, CDR2 YFSETQ. This CDR3 has 17 residues. CDR3 nucleotides: TGCGCCAGCAGCTTGGGGACTGACAGGGCCTATAATTCACCCCTCCACTTT. Protein sequence: CASSLGTDRAYNSPLHF.

The chain employs TRBV6-5 and TRBJ2-7; 10 nucleotides line up with TRBD2. The J segment lost 3 bases and the V segment lost 5 bases, leaving 7 bases of the junction unmatched. This CDR3 comprises 15 residues. CDR1 and CDR2 (germline): MNHEY, SVGAGI. The CDR3 nucleotides read TGTGCCAGCAGTCTCGGGGTAGCGGGAGGCTACGAGCAGTACTTC. As protein: CASSLGVAGGYEQYF.

This sequence joins TRBV27 and TRBJ2-1; 10 nucleotides match TRBD2. This CDR3 has 15 amino acids. Losses at the gene ends were 6 bases for V and 8 bases for J; bases not matched to a gene: 10. Germline V gene data show CDR1 as MNHEY and CDR2 as SMNVEV (reference sequence). CDR3 nucleotide sequence: TGTGCCAGCAGCCGTGGAGCGGGAGGGACCTATGAGCAGTTCTTC. It encodes CASSRGAGGTYEQFF.

The rearrangement links TRBV6-2 or TRBV6-3 to TRBJ2-7; TRBD1 is a possible D gene (7 bases). The length of the CDR3 is 15 residues. Looked up from germline, CDR1 is MNHEY and CDR2 is SVGEGT. The V end was cut by 4 bases, the J end by 1 base, with 14 bases between. CDR3 coding DNA: TGTGCCAGCAGTTCAAGACAGGGAGGTTCCTACGAGCAGTACTTC. Amino acid sequence: CASSSRQGGSYEQYF.

The V and J genes are TRBV27 and TRBJ2-7; perhaps TRBD1 as D (6 bases). This CDR3 comprises 16 residues. V gave up 3 bases and J gave up 3 bases, with 18 bases separating them. Per the germline V gene, CDR1 is MNHEY and CDR2 is SMNVEV (reference sequence). CDR3 nucleotides: TGTGCCAGCAGTTTCTCACAGGGTTCGGGGATCTACGAGCAGTACTTC. Translation gives CASSFSQGSGIYEQYF.

The CDR3 DNA is TGCGCCAGCAGCTTAGGGGGACAAAGCACAGATACGCAGTATTTT. Its translation: CASSLGGQSTDTQYF. The chain employs TRBV5-1 and TRBJ2-3, with a tentative D call TRBD1 (6 bases). Germline assignment: CDR1 SGHRS and CDR2 YFSETQ. Trimming pared 2 bases from V and 0 bases from J, leaving 10 bases between. The CDR3 has 15 residues.

This sequence joins TRBV11-2 and TRBJ2-7; D is perhaps TRBD1 (5 bases). The V and J ends lost 4 bases and 2 bases respectively, with 15 bases between them. Germline loops: CDR1 SGHAT, CDR2 FQNNGV. The CDR3 is made up of 15 amino acids. Here the CDR3 reads CASSSLGHQAYEQYF. The CDR3 DNA reads as TGTGCCAGCAGCTCGCTCGGACATCAGGCCTACGAGCAGTACTTC.

The chain uses TRBV7-9 and TRBJ2-7, with 11 nucleotides matching TRBD2. V shed 5 bases and J 3 bases; nucleotides not matched to a gene: 9. In germline, CDR1 is SEHNR, CDR2 FQNEAQ (reference sequence). This CDR3 is 16 amino acids long. CDR3 DNA sequence: TGTGCCAGCAGCCGACCCGGGACTAGCGGATTCTACGAGCAGTACTTC. Translated, it gives CASSRPGTSGFYEQYF.

V and J are TRBV30 and TRBJ1-1, with D unresolved. Trimming stripped 1 base from V and 6 bases from J, with 12 bases between. The CDR3 contains 13 residues. Germline lookup yields CDR1 GTSNPN and CDR2 SVGIG (reference sequence). CDR3 in amino acids: CAWSAGNEAEAFF. DNA of the CDR3: TGTGCCTGGAGTGCGGGAAACGAAGCTGAAGCTTTCTTT.

The chain combines TRBV24-1 with TRBJ1-5; unclear D gene. The CDR3 covers 15 residues. V was shortened by 4 bases and J by 1 base, with 10 bases between the two germline ends. CDR1 KGHDR and CDR2 SFDVKD come from the germline V gene. CDR3 DNA sequence: TGTGCCACCAGTGACCCCACAGTGAGCAATCAGCCCCAGCATTTT. The encoded protein is CATSDPTVSNQPQHF.

V gene TRBV6-5 combines with J gene TRBJ2-1, with TRBD2 matching 8 bases. With 2 bases clipped from V and 6 bases from J, the junction kept 6 bases outside the gene matches. Germline loops: CDR1 MNHEY, CDR2 SVGAGI. CDR3 length: 15 residues. This CDR3 reads CASSYTSGSTNEQFF. CDR3 bases: TGTGCCAGCAGTTACACCAGCGGGAGCACCAATGAGCAGTTCTTC.

The count of this clone is one. Mismatch with germline at one junction end may stem from a read error. This chain joins TRBV7-7 and TRBJ2-1; 9 nucleotides align to TRBD2. The CDR3 spans 15 residues. Germline-derived CDR1 and CDR2 are SSHAT and FNYEAQ (reference sequence). The CDR3 here is CASSLVAGDTNEQFF. The CDR3 nucleotides read TGTGCTAGCAGCTTAGTAGCGGGGGACACCAATGAGCAGTTCTTC. The variable domain in full, with the rest retrieved from reference TRBV7-7 and TRBJ2-1, is GAGVSQSPRYKVTKRGQDVTLRCDPISSHATLYWYQQALGQGPEFLTYFNYEAQPDKSGLPSDRFSAERPEGSISTLTIQRTEQRDSAMYRCASSLVAGDTNEQFFGPGTRLTVL.

The rearrangement uses TRBV6-1 and TRBJ1-1; no reliable D call. The CDR3 has 12 residues. Germline loops: CDR1 MNHNS, CDR2 SASEGT. Trimming cost V 1 base and J 9 bases, with 9 bases left between them. CDR3: CASSEGAYKAFF. The CDR3 DNA reads TGTGCCAGCAGTGAAGGGGCCTACAAAGCTTTCTTT.

This sequence joins TRBV4-1 and TRBJ1-5, with a weak D call TRBD1 (6 bases). This CDR3 has 16 residues. Germline V CDR1 and CDR2: MGHRA, YSYEKL. Trimming took off 6 bases at V and 3 bases at J, with 18 bases between the two ends. This CDR3 reads CASSRNDDRLNQPQHF. The CDR3 DNA reads as TGCGCCAGCAGTCGCAACGACGACAGGCTCAATCAGCCCCAGCATTTT.

This chain joins TRBV5-1 and TRBJ2-2; 9 nucleotides line up with TRBD1. Germline CDR1 SGHRS, CDR2 YFSETQ. Losses at the gene ends were 0 bases for V and 3 bases for J; bases not matched to a gene: 6. This CDR3 spans 17 amino acids. The CDR3 DNA reads TGCGCCAGCAGCTTGGTGGCCGGGACAGGGTACACCGGGGAGCTGTTTTTT. Protein product: CASSLVAGTGYTGELFF.

V usage is TRBV2 and J usage is TRBJ1-4; 9 bases fit TRBD1. With V trimmed by 2 bases and J by 5 bases, 6 bases remained unmatched. The CDR3 has 16 amino acids. Germline CDR1 SNHLY, CDR2 FYNNEI. CDR3 nucleotides: TGTGCCAGCAGTGAAACTTGGGGACAGGGAAATGAAAAACTGTTTTTT. This encodes CASSETWGQGNEKLFF.

The chain uses TRBV3-1 (or the pseudogene TRBV3-2) and TRBJ2-5, with 8 bases lining up with TRBD2. The germline CDR1 and CDR2 sequences are LGHDT and YNNKEL (reference sequence). V trimming: 8 bases; J trimming: 5 bases; junction bases outside the gene matches: 10. The CDR3 is 14 residues long. CDR3 residues: CASLLRGGRETQYF. The CDR3, as DNA: TGTGCCAGCCTACTCCGGGGGGGGCGGGAGACCCAGTACTTC.